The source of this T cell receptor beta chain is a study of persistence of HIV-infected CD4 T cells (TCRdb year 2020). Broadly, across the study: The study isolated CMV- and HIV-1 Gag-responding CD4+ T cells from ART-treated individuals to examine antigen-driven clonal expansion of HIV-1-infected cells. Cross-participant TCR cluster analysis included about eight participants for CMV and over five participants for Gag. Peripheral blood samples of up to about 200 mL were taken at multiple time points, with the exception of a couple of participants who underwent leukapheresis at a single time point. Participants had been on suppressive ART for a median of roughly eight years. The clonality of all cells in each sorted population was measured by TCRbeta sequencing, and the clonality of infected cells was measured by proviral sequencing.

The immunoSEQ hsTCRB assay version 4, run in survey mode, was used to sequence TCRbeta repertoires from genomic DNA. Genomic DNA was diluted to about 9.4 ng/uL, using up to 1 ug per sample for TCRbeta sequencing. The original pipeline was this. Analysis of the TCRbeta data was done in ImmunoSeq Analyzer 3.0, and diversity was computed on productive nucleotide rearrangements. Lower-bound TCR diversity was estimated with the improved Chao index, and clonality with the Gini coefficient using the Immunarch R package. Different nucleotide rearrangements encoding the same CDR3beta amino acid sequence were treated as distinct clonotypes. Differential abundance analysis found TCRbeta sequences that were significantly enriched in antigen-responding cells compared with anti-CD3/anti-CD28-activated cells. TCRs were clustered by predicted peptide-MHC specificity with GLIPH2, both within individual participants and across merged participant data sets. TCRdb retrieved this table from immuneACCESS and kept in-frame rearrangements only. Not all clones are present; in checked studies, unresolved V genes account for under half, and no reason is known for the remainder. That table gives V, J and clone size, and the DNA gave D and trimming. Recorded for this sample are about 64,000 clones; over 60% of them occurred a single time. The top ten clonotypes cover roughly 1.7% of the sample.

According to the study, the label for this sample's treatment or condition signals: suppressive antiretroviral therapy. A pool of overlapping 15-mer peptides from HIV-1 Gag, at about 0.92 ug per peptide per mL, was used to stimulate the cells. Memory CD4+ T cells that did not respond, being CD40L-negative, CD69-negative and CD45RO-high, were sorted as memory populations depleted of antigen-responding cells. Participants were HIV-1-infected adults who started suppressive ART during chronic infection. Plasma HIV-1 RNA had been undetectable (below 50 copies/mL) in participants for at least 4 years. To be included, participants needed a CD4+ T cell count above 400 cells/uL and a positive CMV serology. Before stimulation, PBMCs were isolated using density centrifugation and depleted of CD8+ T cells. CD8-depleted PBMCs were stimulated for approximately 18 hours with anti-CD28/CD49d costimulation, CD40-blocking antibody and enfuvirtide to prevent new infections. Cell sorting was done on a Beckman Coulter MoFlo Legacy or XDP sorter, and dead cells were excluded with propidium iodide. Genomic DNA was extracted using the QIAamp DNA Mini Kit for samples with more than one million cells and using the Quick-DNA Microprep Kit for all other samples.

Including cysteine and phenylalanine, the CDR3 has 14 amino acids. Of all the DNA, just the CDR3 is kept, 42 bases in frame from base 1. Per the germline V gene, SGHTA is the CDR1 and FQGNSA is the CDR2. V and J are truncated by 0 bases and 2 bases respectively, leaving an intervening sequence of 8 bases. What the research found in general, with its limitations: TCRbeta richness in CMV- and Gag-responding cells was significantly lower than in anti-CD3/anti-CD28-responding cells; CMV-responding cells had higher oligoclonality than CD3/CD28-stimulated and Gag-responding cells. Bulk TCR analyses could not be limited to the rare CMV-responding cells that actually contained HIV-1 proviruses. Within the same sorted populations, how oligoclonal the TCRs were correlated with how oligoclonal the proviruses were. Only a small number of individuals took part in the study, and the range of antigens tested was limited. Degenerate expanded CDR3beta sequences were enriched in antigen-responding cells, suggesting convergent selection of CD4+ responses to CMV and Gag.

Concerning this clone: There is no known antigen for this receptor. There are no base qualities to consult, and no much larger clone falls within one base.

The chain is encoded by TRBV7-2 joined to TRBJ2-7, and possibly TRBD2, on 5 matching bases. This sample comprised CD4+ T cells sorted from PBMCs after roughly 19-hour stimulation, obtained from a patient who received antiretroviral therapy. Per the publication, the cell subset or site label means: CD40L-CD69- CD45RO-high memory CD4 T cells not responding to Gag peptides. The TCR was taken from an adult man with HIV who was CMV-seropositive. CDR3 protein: CASSLAQEAYEQYF. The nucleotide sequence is TGTGCCAGCAGCTTAGCGCAGGAGGCCTACGAGCAGTACTTC.